These T cell receptor beta chains were read from a single sample in a study of cytomegalovirus exposure and HLA in healthy donors. TCRdb keeps only in-frame clones here, not all; method: immunoSEQ multiplex PCR. In the table there are 200,000 or so clones, roughly 80% of which are singletons. Sequenced input: PBMCs. These receptors were taken from a girl aged 2-10 years in good health and CMV-seronegative. Each CDR3 is given with its conserved first and last residue. The D gene is left open where the match is weak. Expanded clones are given a class, and other clones once, few, many or no size at all.

j_call clone_size v_call d_call cdr3_aa cdr3_nt
TRBJ2-4 - TRBV7-9 - CASSLEGQLAKNIQYF TGTGCCAGCAGCTTAGAGGGGCAGCTAGCCAAAAACATTCAGTACTTC
TRBJ2-7 - TRBV10-2 TRBD2 CASSFSGGSYEQYF TGCGCCAGCAGCTTCAGCGGGGGATCCTACGAGCAGTACTTC
TRBJ2-7 - TRBV25-1 TRBD1 CASSPPAGQGALWPYF TGTGCCAGCAGCCCCCCTGCCGGACAGGGGGCCCTATGGCCGTACTTC
TRBJ2-1 - TRBV7-9 TRBD2 CASSHRTSGRINEQFF TGTGCCAGCAGCCATAGGACTAGCGGGAGGATCAATGAGCAGTTCTTC
TRBJ2-7 - TRBV10-2 - CASRTVNEQYF TGCGCCAGCAGGACAGTAAACGAGCAGTACTTC
TRBJ2-5 - TRBV4-2 - CASSQVALPPNTQYF TGTGCCAGCAGCCAAGTGGCCCTTCCCCCGAACACCCAGTACTTC
TRBJ1-1 - TRBV4-1 - CASSQDPGRANTEAFF TGCGCCAGCAGCCAAGATCCGGGCAGGGCGAACACTGAAGCTTTCTTT
TRBJ2-7 - TRBV2 - CASTHYTYEQYF TGTGCCAGCACGCACTACACCTACGAGCAGTACTTC
TRBJ1-6 - TRBV5-6 TRBD1 CASSFYTGQRNSPLHF TGTGCCAGCAGCTTTTATACGGGACAGCGTAATTCACCCCTCCACTTT
TRBJ2-7 once TRBV6-5 - CASSGNYEQYF TGTGCCAGCAGCGGGAACTACGAGCAGTACTTC
TRBJ2-2 - TRBV5-1 - CASTKEEPHTGELFF TGCGCCAGCACCAAGGAGGAACCTCACACCGGGGAGCTGTTTTTT
TRBJ1-1 - TRBV5-6 - CASSLRTEAFF TGTGCCAGCAGCCTACGCACTGAAGCTTTCTTT
TRBJ2-1 - TRBV11-2 - CASSFSGSLDDEQFF TGTGCCAGCAGCTTTTCCGGGAGCCTGGACGATGAGCAGTTCTTC
TRBJ1-2 - TRBV19 - CASSSLQGTNYGYTF TGTGCCAGTAGTAGTCTACAGGGTACTAACTATGGCTACACCTTC
TRBJ1-3 - TRBV18 - CASSPDTGNTIYF TGTGCCAGCTCACCGGACACTGGAAACACCATATATTTT
TRBJ2-7 - TRBV6-5 TRBD2 CASSYPLAGKYEQYF TGTGCCAGCAGTTACCCGCTAGCGGGAAAATACGAGCAGTACTTC
TRBJ1-4 - TRBV5-6 TRBD1 CASSLDRGQLNEKLFF TGTGCCAGCAGCTTGGACCGGGGACAGTTGAATGAAAAACTGTTTTTT
TRBJ2-7 - TRBV11-1 - CASSLGDSPYEQYF TGTGCCAGCAGCTTAGGGGACTCGCCCTACGAGCAGTACTTC
TRBJ2-5 - TRBV18 - CASSPGLGGETQYF TGTGCCAGCTCACCCGGACTAGGGGGGGAGACCCAGTACTTC
TRBJ1-5 few TRBV2 TRBD1 CASSGGQANQPQHF TGTGCCAGCAGTGGGGGACAGGCCAATCAGCCCCAGCATTTT
TRBJ1-1 - TRBV18 - CASRTTGTHLDKAFF TGTGCCAGCCGAACGACCGGGACTCATCTCGACAAAGCTTTCTTT
TRBJ1-1 few TRBV2 - CASKRQDGTEAFF TGTGCCAGCAAAAGGCAGGATGGCACTGAAGCTTTCTTT
TRBJ2-2 - TRBV19 - CASSMRQFRSGGELFF TGTGCCAGTAGTATGAGGCAGTTCAGATCGGGCGGGGAGCTGTTTTTT
TRBJ1-5 - TRBV30 TRBD1 CASGSRGTRSQPQHF TGTGCCTCTGGGAGCAGGGGGACCCGATCGCAGCCCCAGCATTTT
TRBJ1-1 - TRBV5-5 TRBD1 CASSFRDRYTEAFF TGTGCCAGCAGCTTTAGGGACAGATACACTGAAGCTTTCTTT
TRBJ1-1 - TRBV2 - CASSLAGRAEAFF TGTGCCAGCAGTCTAGCAGGGAGGGCTGAAGCTTTCTTT
TRBJ1-1 - TRBV5-6 - CASSLVGDTEAFF TGTGCCAGCAGCTTGGTTGGAGACACTGAAGCTTTCTTT
TRBJ2-5 - TRBV5-6 TRBD2 CASSLAGVLAQETQYF TGTGCCAGCAGCTTGGCGGGGGTACTAGCGCAAGAGACCCAGTACTTC
TRBJ1-2 - TRBV2 - CASGATGTPSDYTF TGTGCCAGCGGGGCAACGGGGACACCTTCAGACTACACCTTC
TRBJ1-2 - TRBV29-1 TRBD1 CSVTTAGTGASYTF TGCAGCGTTACTACAGCCGGGACAGGGGCCAGCTACACCTTC
TRBJ2-7 - TRBV10-1 - CASSRSDRSYEQYF TGCGCCAGCAGTCGATCGGACAGATCCTACGAGCAGTATTTC
TRBJ2-3 few TRBV4-1 - CASRDRVAGKAVGDTQYF TGCGCCAGCAGAGACAGGGTAGCGGGAAAGGCGGTGGGAGATACGCAGTATTTT
TRBJ1-1 - TRBV27 - CASSPPGHTEAFF TGTGCCAGCAGTCCTCCAGGTCATACTGAAGCTTTCTTT
TRBJ2-1 - TRBV2 TRBD2 CASKLLAGEINEQFF TGTGCCAGCAAACTACTAGCGGGAGAGATCAATGAGCAGTTCTTC
TRBJ2-5 - TRBV9 TRBD1 CASSIPRGQQETQYF TGTGCCAGCAGCATCCCCAGGGGACAGCAAGAGACCCAGTACTTC
TRBJ1-1 - TRBV18 TRBD1 CASTPDRGGSMNTEAFF TGTGCCAGCACCCCGGACAGGGGAGGATCCATGAACACTGAAGCTTTCTTT
TRBJ1-5 - TRBV19 TRBD1 CASSPRQGASQPQHF TGTGCCAGTAGTCCTAGGCAGGGGGCGAGTCAGCCCCAGCATTTT
TRBJ2-7 few TRBV2 - CASSDSPGSYEQYF TGTGCCAGCAGTGATTCGCCAGGATCATACGAGCAGTACTTC
TRBJ1-6 few TRBV19 - CASSIDRFNSPLHF TGTGCCAGTAGTATCGACAGGTTTAATTCACCCCTCCACTTT